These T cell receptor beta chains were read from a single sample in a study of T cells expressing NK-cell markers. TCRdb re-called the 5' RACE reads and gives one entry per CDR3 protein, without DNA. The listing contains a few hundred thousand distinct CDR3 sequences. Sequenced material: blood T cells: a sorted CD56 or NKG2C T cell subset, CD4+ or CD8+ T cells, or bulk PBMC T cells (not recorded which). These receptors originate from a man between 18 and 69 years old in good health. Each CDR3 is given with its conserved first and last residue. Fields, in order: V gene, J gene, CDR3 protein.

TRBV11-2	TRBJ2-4	CASSLGLLRVKNIQYF
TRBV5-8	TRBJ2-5	CASSGGREGETQYF
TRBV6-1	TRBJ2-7	CASPRLGPPYEQYF
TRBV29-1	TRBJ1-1	CSVAGTGGAKLSEAFF
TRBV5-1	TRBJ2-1	CASSWGLAELGEQFF
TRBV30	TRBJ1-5	CAWSVVGGSNQPQHF
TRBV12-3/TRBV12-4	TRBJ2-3	CASRRGTSGGIIGGDTQYF
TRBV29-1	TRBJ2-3	CSVLTVRVGDTQYF
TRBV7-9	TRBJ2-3	CASSLGQRGSDTQYF
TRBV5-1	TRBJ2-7	CASSPTWAGPYEQYF
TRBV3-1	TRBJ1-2	CASSPLTLNYGYTF
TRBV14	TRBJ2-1	CASSPFIGQYNEQFF
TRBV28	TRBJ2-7	CREGAADEQYF
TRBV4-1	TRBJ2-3	CASSHSGTISTDTQYF
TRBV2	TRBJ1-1	CASSEIGFGTEAFF
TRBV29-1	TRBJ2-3	CSVGDRGGITDTQYF
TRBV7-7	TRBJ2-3	CASSFKAGGRKRTDTQYF
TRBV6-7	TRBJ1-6	CASSYTILLNSPLHF
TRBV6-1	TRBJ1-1	CASRARRGAGAFF
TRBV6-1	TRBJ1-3	CASTFRTSGNTIYF
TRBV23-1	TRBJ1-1	CASSQLGDSRYLTRNTEAFF
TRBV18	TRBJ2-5	CASSPGRSPGAQYF
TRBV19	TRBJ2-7	CASSMEIGHYEQYF
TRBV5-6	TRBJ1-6	CASSYGLGQINSPLHF
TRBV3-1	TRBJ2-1	CASSQGPSLAWNEQFF
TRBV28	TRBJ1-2	CASSLAGRYGYTF
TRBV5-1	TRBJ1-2	CASKTDRNYGYTF
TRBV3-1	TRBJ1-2	CASSQDSGLDGYTF
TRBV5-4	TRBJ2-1	CASSQGSTARVNEQFF
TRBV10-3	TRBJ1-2	CAISERANPYYGYTF
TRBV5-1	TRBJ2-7	CASSLQRGGLGEQYF
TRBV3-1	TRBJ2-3	CASSQAGKNTQYF
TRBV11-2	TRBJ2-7	CASSSPGLGLYEQYF
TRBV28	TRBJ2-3	CASSWGGANTQYF
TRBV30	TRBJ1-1	CAWAVSGNTEAFF
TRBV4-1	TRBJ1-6	CASSQEGPVGSPLHF
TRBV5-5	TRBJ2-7	CASSSTFDLTYEQYF
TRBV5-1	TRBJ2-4	CASSPSTELLSKNIQYF
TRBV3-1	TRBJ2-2	CASSQETGSALITTGELFF
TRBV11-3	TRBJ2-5	CASSLGPIGQETQYF
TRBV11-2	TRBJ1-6	CASSLGGKNSPLHF
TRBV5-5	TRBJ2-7	CASSLVPLGDYEQYF
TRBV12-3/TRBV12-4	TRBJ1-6	CASSFGTGVDNSPLHF
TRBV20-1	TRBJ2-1	CSAIWLGQYNEQFF
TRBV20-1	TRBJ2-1	CSARGGAGYNEQFF
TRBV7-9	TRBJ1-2	CASRIMGQTNYGYTF
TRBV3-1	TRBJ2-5	CASSRDRGETQYF